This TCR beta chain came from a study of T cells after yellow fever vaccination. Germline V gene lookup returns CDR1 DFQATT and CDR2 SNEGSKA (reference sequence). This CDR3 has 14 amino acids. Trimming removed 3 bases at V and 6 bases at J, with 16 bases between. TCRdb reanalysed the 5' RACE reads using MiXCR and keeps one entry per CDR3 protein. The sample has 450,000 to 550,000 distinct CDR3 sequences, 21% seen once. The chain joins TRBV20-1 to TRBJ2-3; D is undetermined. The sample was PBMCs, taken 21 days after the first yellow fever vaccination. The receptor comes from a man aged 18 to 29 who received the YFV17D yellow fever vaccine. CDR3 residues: CSARNPLKPDTQYF. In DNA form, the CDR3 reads TGCAGTGCTAGGAACCCCTTAAAGCCCGATACGCAGTATTTT.